Given below is one T cell receptor beta chain in context. No antigen is known for it. Base qualities are not provided; no much larger clone lies one nucleotide away. Other nucleotide sequences from this sample produce the same CDR3. The data stem from a study of cytomegalovirus exposure and HLA in healthy donors (dated by TCRdb to the late 2010s). A note on the overall study: A later analysis indicated that the 100 to 150 validation repertoires were generated on the platform also employed for the 650 to 850 repertoires of the first cohort. In addition to the first cohort of 666 subjects, a separate validation cohort of some 120 different subjects was used. The aim of the study was to test whether cataloging public T cell receptors could identify signatures of past pathogen exposure. To predict cytomegalovirus infection status, the study combined high-throughput TCR immunosequencing, statistical association of individual TCRs with disease status, and machine learning.

What the study reported, not specific to this receptor: A few of the identified cytomegalovirus-associated TCR beta chains were confirmed in vitro to be specific for cytomegalovirus antigens. Cytomegalovirus status was reported to be diagnosed by the classifier with high specificity and sensitivity in both the original and validation cohorts. Across donors, most TCR sequences were observed very rarely, whereas some public TCRs were present in many individuals. The study listed 170 or so TCR beta chains as associated with cytomegalovirus. In a later analysis, TCRs clustered in the first cohort were found to also tend to co-occur in the roughly 120 validation repertoires, with around 94% of cluster scores above 0. The authors suggested that the approach could potentially be generalized to other disease states and immunological phenotypes. The validation cohort had no HLA typing available for a later analysis, so co-occurrence within that cohort was assessed over all 120 or so repertoires.

The donors belonged to the validation cohort of under 150 subjects, which was separate from the roughly 700-subject first cohort. As encoded in the germline V gene (reference sequence), CDR1 is GTSNPN while CDR2 is SVGIG. V is shortened by 0 bases, J by 5 bases, and the region joining them spans 7 bases. The cysteine opens and the phenylalanine closes a CDR3 of 12 amino acids. Just CDR3 DNA is preserved here, 36 bases in frame from base 1. Library preparation was by the immunoSEQ multiplex PCR assay. The original methods were these. To diagnose cytomegalovirus status from the catalog of TCR beta chain sequences, a statistical classification framework was built. Sourced from immuneACCESS, this table was stored by TCRdb with only in-frame sequences that have V and J called. A share of the clones is absent; for the studies checked, an unresolved V gene accounts for under half, and the remainder has no known explanation. The DNA was the basis for D and trimming; V, J and clone size are from that table. This sample gives 110,000 or so clones in total; roughly 86% of them show up just once. The ten largest clones represent more than 2% of the sample.

The sequencing sample was made of PBMCs. The clonotype comes from a woman between 18 and 29 years old in good health and CMV-seronegative. Recombination linked TRBV30 to TRBJ2-5, with a tentative D gene TRBD1 over 5 matching bases. The DNA sequence follows: TGTGCCTGGAGTGTAAGGGGTGAGACCCAGTACTTC. This codes for CAWSVRGETQYF.